The T cell receptor (beta chain) described here comes from a study of T cells in Graves' hyperthyroidism and ophthalmopathy. Study-level points and caveats: Researchers found most expanded thyroid clonotypes above 0.001 in blood as well. A model built on 13 V-J features separated ophthalmopathy from stable hyperthyroidism.

This CDR3 has 15 amino acids. Between the trimmed V and J ends, which lost 1 base and 4 bases, there was a span of 11 bases. Per the germline V gene, CDR1 is LNHNV and CDR2 is YYDKDF (reference sequence). This clonotype was recorded at least ten times. Its antigen remains unknown. The diagnostic basis comprised clinical symptoms, serum thyroxine and TRAb, thyroid ultrasound and orbital computed tomography. TCR beta CDR3 sequences were amplified from RNA transcripts. The HTBI primer set was used in a first-round RT-PCR of the TCR CDR3. TCRdb redid the calling of the multiplex PCR reads with MiXCR, one entry per CDR3 protein. The table lists approximately 640,000 distinct CDR3 sequences, about 45% of them singletons.

This TCR was recovered from an adult man with Graves' disease, either hyperthyroidism or ophthalmopathy (not recorded which). The chain carries TRBV15 and TRBJ1-5; a weak D match, TRBD1 (6 bases). Sequences were obtained from peripheral blood or thyroid tissue (not recorded which). Here the CDR3 reads CATSRVWGRNQPQHF. The DNA for the CDR3 is TGTGCCACCAGCAGAGTTTGGGGGCGAAATCAGCCCCAGCATTTT.